The rows below give T cell receptor beta chains drawn from one sample of a study of post-analysis software for immune sequencing data. A single record per CDR3 protein comes from TCRdb applying MiXCR to the PCR reads. The table lists 430,000 or so distinct CDR3 sequences, 39% of them singletons, with approximately 7.7% in the top ten. The sample taken for sequencing was blood. The receptors originated from a girl aged 2 to 10 with multiple sclerosis. CDR3s include the opening cysteine and the closing phenylalanine or tryptophan. Fields, in order: CDR3 protein, V gene.

CASSQGLAGGSGEETQYF	TRBV18
CASSLYDYAGTVSEKLFF	TRBV28
CASSEMVGELFF	TRBV6-1
CASRTGTGDGYTF	TRBV12-3/TRBV12-4
CASSPQVGVSGANVLTF	TRBV9
CASSQESGLAVYNEQFF	TRBV4-3
CSVEDYSSGNTIYF	TRBV29-1
CASSLGGSNEKLFF	TRBV5-1
CSVVLEGYYEQYF	TRBV29-1
CSANGRVGNQPQHF	TRBV20-1
CASSPGGGQETQYF	TRBV5-1
CSASRVDKQYF	TRBV20-1
CATSRVGATYEQYF	TRBV15
CASSSITLQGWAYNEQFF	TRBV3-1
CATSRRSGGLYNEQFF	TRBV15
CASSYSSGNTLQFF	TRBV6-2/TRBV6-3
CASSFVVSSEQFF	TRBV7-2
CSARVLAGGLNEQFF	TRBV20-1
CASSPPLAGFYNEQFF	TRBV18
CSARDDGSAYEQYF	TRBV20-1
CASSGGPETGELFF	TRBV28
CASSWTGRPYEQYF	TRBV5-5
CASSRSFGTDQETQYF	TRBV6-6
CASRPGGGTSGHEQFF	TRBV7-2
CSVDLGLGEKLFF	TRBV29-1
CSARARAEGSDDLFSPQHF	TRBV20-1
CASSLPGRTYEQYF	TRBV7-2
CASSFPDTYEQYF	TRBV5-1
CASVPRSGDSSGTETQYF	TRBV7-9
CASSLDFAIVQYF	TRBV7-2